Listed below are T cell receptor beta chains from one sample, sequenced in a study of blood T cell repertoires in COVID-19. The method was immunoSEQ multiplex PCR; TCRdb's version includes in-frame clones alone and lacks a portion of them. Here the sample spans 300,000 to 350,000 clones, 85% to 90% being singletons. The sequenced sample was PBMCs or T cells enriched from blood (not recorded which). Receptors were obtained from a woman aged 25 to 39 who had recovered from COVID-19. The CDR3 runs from the conserved cysteine through the conserved F or W. Fields, in order: J gene, clone size, D gene, V gene, CDR3 DNA, CDR3 protein. A D gene is named only where the DNA matches it firmly. The listing skips clone size in some rows; elsewhere it reads once, few, many or a size class.

TRBJ2-3	-	TRBD2	TRBV11-2	TGTGCCAGCAGCTTAGTACGGGGGGCAGATACGCAGTATTTT	CASSLVRGADTQYF
TRBJ2-5	-	-	TRBV5-4	TGTGCCAGCAGCTTGAGGGCAGGGATTCAAGAGACCCAGTACTTC	CASSLRAGIQETQYF
TRBJ2-1	-	-	TRBV20-1	TGCAGTGCTAGTAGGTGGGCAGTTTACAATGAGCAGTTCTTC	CSASRWAVYNEQFF
TRBJ2-6	-	-	TRBV11-2	TGTGCCAGCAGCTTAGGTAGTGGGGCCAACGTCCTGACTTTC	CASSLGSGANVLTF
TRBJ1-4	-	-	TRBV12-3/TRBV12-4	TGTGCCAGCAGCCCCGGGAGCTATGAAAAACTGTTTTTT	CASSPGSYEKLFF
TRBJ2-3	-	-	TRBV7-9	TGTGCCAGCACCCCCGGCGGGACTAGCACAGATACGCAGTATTTT	CASTPGGTSTDTQYF
TRBJ2-7	-	-	TRBV30	TGTGCCTGGAGTGAGGTTCTTGGAGCCTTCTACGAGCAGTACTTC	CAWSEVLGAFYEQYF
TRBJ2-1	-	TRBD2	TRBV19	TGTGCCAGTAGTGGCCGGGACTACCAACCCTACAATGAGCAGTTCTTC	CASSGRDYQPYNEQFF
TRBJ2-7	-	TRBD1	TRBV15	TGTGCCACCAGCAGAGATAAGGGACAGAGCTCCTACGAGCAGTACTTC	CATSRDKGQSSYEQYF
TRBJ1-1	-	-	TRBV19	TGTGCCACTGGAGGAGGGTGGCCCACTGAAGCTTTCTTT	CATGGGWPTEAFF
TRBJ2-7	-	TRBD1	TRBV7-9	TGTGCCAGCAGCTCGACAGGGGCGAGCTCCTACGAGCAGTACTTC	CASSSTGASSYEQYF
TRBJ1-2	-	-	TRBV5-1	TGCGCCAGCAGGTTGCACACAGCTAACTATGGCTACACCTTC	CASRLHTANYGYTF
TRBJ2-3	-	TRBD2	TRBV6-2/TRBV6-3	TGTGCCAGCAGTTTGGGACTGCAGGGAGGGGATACGCAGTATTTT	CASSLGLQGGDTQYF
TRBJ1-1	-	TRBD1	TRBV24-1	TGTGCCACCAGTGACCCAGGGGGTAAGAACACTGAAGCTTTCTTT	CATSDPGGKNTEAFF
TRBJ2-2	-	-	TRBV6-5	TGTGCCAGCAGACGGGATGAATGGGGGGAGCTGTTTTTT	CASRRDEWGELFF
TRBJ2-1	once	TRBD2	TRBV5-1	TGCGCCAGCAGCTTGGGCGCGACTAGCGGGAGCAATGAGCAGTTCTTC	CASSLGATSGSNEQFF
TRBJ2-5	-	-	TRBV5-8	TGTGCCAGCAGCTTAGTAGTGGGTTCAGGGACCCAGTACTTC	CASSLVVGSGTQYF
TRBJ2-1	once	TRBD2	TRBV7-7	TGTGCTAGCAGCCGAGGACTAGCGGGAAACAATGAGCAGTTCTTC	CASSRGLAGNNEQFF
TRBJ2-1	once	TRBD1	TRBV27	TGTGCCAGCAGTCCCCGGACAGGGGGGAATGAGCAGTTCTTC	CASSPRTGGNEQFF
TRBJ1-2	-	-	TRBV19	TGTGCCACCACCTCGAGATGGTATGGCTACACCTTC	CATTSRWYGYTF
TRBJ1-2	-	-	TRBV18	TGTGCCAGCTCACCACCAGGCGCGGGGGATGGCTACACCTTC	CASSPPGAGDGYTF
TRBJ1-1	-	TRBD1	TRBV5-1	TGCGCCAGCAGCTTACAGGGGACAATTGACATGAACACTGAAGCTTTCTTT	CASSLQGTIDMNTEAFF
TRBJ1-2	-	-	TRBV6-5	TGTGCCAGCAGGGTAGGGAGTCATGGCTACACCTTC	CASRVGSHGYTF
TRBJ1-6	few	-	TRBV5-4	TGTGCCAGCAGCTTTTTGTGGCTGGATTCACCCCTCCACTTT	CASSFLWLDSPLHF
TRBJ1-1	-	TRBD1	TRBV6-5	TGTGCCAGCAGGGCCAGACAGGGATCGGGCACTGAAGCTTTCTTT	CASRARQGSGTEAFF
TRBJ1-2	-	TRBD1	TRBV27	TGTGCCAGCAGTACGGGACAGGGATTCGATGGCTACACCTTC	CASSTGQGFDGYTF
TRBJ1-2	-	-	TRBV10-3	TGTGCCATCAGTGAGTCGAGGGGGACGAACTATGGCTACACCTTC	CAISESRGTNYGYTF
TRBJ1-1	-	TRBD1	TRBV18	TGTGCCAGCTCTGACAGGGACGGGAACACTGAAGCTTTCTTT	CASSDRDGNTEAFF
TRBJ2-7	-	TRBD2	TRBV13	TGTGCCAGCAGCTCTTCTAGCGGGAATCGCTACGAGCAGTACTTC	CASSSSSGNRYEQYF
TRBJ2-1	-	-	TRBV24-1	TGTGCCACCCAGGGTAGCTCCTACAATGAGCAGTTCTTC	CATQGSSYNEQFF
TRBJ2-1	-	TRBD2	TRBV10-3	TGTGCCATCAGTGAAAAGCCTAGCGGAGACTCCTACAATGAGCAGTTCTTC	CAISEKPSGDSYNEQFF
TRBJ1-6	-	-	TRBV6-1	TGTGCCAGCAGTGAATTCGCCGAGAGGGAGAATTCACCCCTCCACTTT	CASSEFAERENSPLHF
TRBJ2-7	-	TRBD1	TRBV28	TGTGCCAGCGACAGGGGTTACGAGCAGTACTTC	CASDRGYEQYF
TRBJ2-3	-	TRBD1	TRBV6-5	TGTGCCAGCAGTTACTCCAGGGGGCAAGATACGCAGTATTTT	CASSYSRGQDTQYF
TRBJ1-5	-	-	TRBV6-2/TRBV6-3	TGTGCCAGCAGTTACCATAGACAGGACCCCCAGCCCCAGCATTTT	CASSYHRQDPQPQHF
TRBJ1-5	-	TRBD1	TRBV3-1/TRBV3-2	TGTGCCAGCAGCCAAGATACGACAGGGTCGGCTAATCAGCCCCAGCATTTT	CASSQDTTGSANQPQHF
TRBJ1-2	-	-	TRBV10-3	TGTGCCATCAGTGAAGGGCCAGGGCTCTATGGCTACACCTTC	CAISEGPGLYGYTF